This T cell receptor beta chain was retrieved from a study of blood T cell repertoires in COVID-19. Study background: PBMCs, B-cell-depleted T cells, or T cells were the source of the cDNA or gDNA that made up the material.

V lost 1 base and J 7 bases, leaving 11 bases between the germline ends. Germline lookup yields CDR1 SGHTA and CDR2 FQGNSA. The CDR3 is 15 residues long. Original processing methods: It was from reference gene primer amplification that nucleated cell counts were estimated. Generated by immunoSEQ multiplex PCR, the TCRdb table keeps only in-frame clones and is missing some. V, J and clone size were drawn from that table, and D and trimming were deduced from the DNA. In the table there are about 220,000 clones, over 75% of which are singletons. Allocation to cohorts depended on clinical history reported by the participants.

The material sequenced was PBMCs or T cells enriched from blood (not recorded which). The chain has TRBV7-2 and TRBJ1-6, with TRBD1 as a possible D gene (5 bases). The sequence came from a woman aged 60-70 years who had recovered from COVID-19. The CDR3 region has the DNA TGTGCCAGCAGCTTAGATCTAGGGGCGAATTCACCCCTCCACTTT. It specifies CASSLDLGANSPLHF.